The 8 T cell receptor beta chains below come from one sample, sequenced in a study of cytotoxic CD8 clonotypes in ibrutinib-treated CLL (dated by TCRdb to 2020 to 2022). The time point tag for this specimen amounts to: approximately twelve months on ibrutinib. The protocol used for the library was the immunoSEQ multiplex PCR assay. The table comes from immuneACCESS by way of TCRdb, which keeps in-frame sequences with V and J called. Part of the clones is missing from these tables; in studies checked, under half for an unresolved V gene and the rest for unknown reasons. The sample table lists over 200,000 clones, 60% to 80% of them with a count of one. 5.5% to 7% of the sample rests with the top ten. The sequences come from PBMCs, collected after 12 months of ibrutinib treatment. The receptors stem from a human donor with chronic lymphocytic leukemia.

J is TRBJ2-2 and V is TRBV7-3; D tentatively reads TRBD1 or TRBD2 (5 bases each). The germline V gene encodes CDR1 SGHTA and CDR2 FQGTGA. The length of the CDR3 is 18 residues. The germline V and J ends were trimmed by 5 bases and 6 bases, with 25 bases remaining between them. In nucleotides, the CDR3 is TGTGCCAGCAGCCACCCTCCGGGGCCCCTCGGGATCCCCGGGGAGCTGTTTTTT. This translates into CASSHPPGPLGIPGELFF.

The chain joins TRBV19 to TRBJ1-4, with 7 bases aligning to TRBD1. V lost 6 bases, J lost 4 bases, and 8 bases stayed unmatched. The CDR3 loop spans 15 amino acids. The germline CDR1 and CDR2 sequences are LNHDA and SQIVND (reference sequence). CDR3 amino acids: CASRLGDRVNEKLFF. For the CDR3, the DNA is TGTGCCAGTAGACTCGGAGACAGGGTTAATGAAAAACTGTTTTTT.

The V call is TRBV9, the J call TRBJ2-1, with D possibly being TRBD2 (6 bases). With 2 bases removed from V and 10 bases from J, the gap between germline ends came to 19 bases. Germline V gene sequence: CDR1 SGDLS, CDR2 YYNGEE. This CDR3 is built from 15 residues. CDR3 in DNA: TGTGCCAGCAGCGTGGGGGACTGGACATTGGTCGAGCAGTTCTTC. Protein sequence: CASSVGDWTLVEQFF.

This chain links TRBV6-6 with TRBJ2-7, with 9 bases fitting TRBD2. The CDR3 has 14 amino acids. J gave up 3 bases and V 10 bases, and 10 bases lay outside the gene matches. Germline CDR1 reads MNHNY; CDR2 reads SVGAGI (reference sequence). The DNA for the CDR3 is TGTGCCATAACCCCCCTAGCGGGAAGCTACGAGCAGTACTTC. Residues: CAITPLAGSYEQYF.

This sequence joins TRBV27 and TRBJ1-5, with D possibly being TRBD1 (5 bases). V lost 6 bases and J lost 1, with 13 bases in between. The CDR3 is made up of 15 amino acids. The germline gives CDR1 MNHEY, CDR2 SMNVEV (reference sequence). CDR3 in DNA: TGTGCCAGCAGAAAGGAGGGACGGAGCAATCAGCCCCAGCATTTT. It specifies CASRKEGRSNQPQHF.

This clone occurred once. One end of the junction is discordant with germline, which a read error may explain. V gene TRBV7-7 combines with J gene TRBJ2-1; D is possibly TRBD1 (5 bases). Per germline, CDR1 SSHAT and CDR2 FNYEAQ (reference sequence). The CDR3 spans 15 residues. Here the CDR3 DNA reads TGTGCTAGCAGCTTAATAGGGGCAGATTTCAATGAGCAGTTCTTC. It yields the protein CASSLIGADFNEQFF.

The gene calls are TRBV5-1 and TRBJ2-2; D is perhaps TRBD1 (6 bases). Trimming pared 0 bases from V and 0 bases from J, leaving 9 bases between. The CDR3 sequence is 16 residues long. CDR1 is SGHRS, CDR2 YFSETQ, per germline. The CDR3, as DNA: TGCGCCAGCAGCTTGGATGGGGGCACGAACACCGGGGAGCTGTTTTTT. This codes for CASSLDGGTNTGELFF. Full variable domain (missing parts from reference TRBV5-1 and TRBJ2-2): KAGVTQTPRYLIKTRGQQVTLSCSPISGHRSVSWYQQTPGQGLQFLFEYFSETQRNKGNFPGRFSGRQFSNSRSEMNVSTLELGDSALYLCASSLDGGTNTGELFFGEGSRLTVL.

The CDR3 here is CASSHARPRPPYEQYF. CDR3 bases: TGTGCCAGTAGTCACGCTCGACCTAGACCTCCCTACGAGCAGTACTTC. The chain recombines TRBV19 with TRBJ2-7; unclear D gene. This CDR3 comprises 16 residues. The ends were cut back, 5 bases at V and 2 bases at J, with 19 bases in the middle. The germline V gene encodes CDR1 LNHDA and CDR2 SQIVND (reference sequence). The whole variable domain, remainder taken from reference TRBV19 and TRBJ2-7, is DGGITQSPKYLFRKEGQNVTLSCEQNLNHDAMYWYRQDPGQGLRLIYYSQIVNDFQKGDIAEGYSVSREKKESFPLTVTSAQKNPTAFYLCASSHARPRPPYEQYFGPGTRLTVT.